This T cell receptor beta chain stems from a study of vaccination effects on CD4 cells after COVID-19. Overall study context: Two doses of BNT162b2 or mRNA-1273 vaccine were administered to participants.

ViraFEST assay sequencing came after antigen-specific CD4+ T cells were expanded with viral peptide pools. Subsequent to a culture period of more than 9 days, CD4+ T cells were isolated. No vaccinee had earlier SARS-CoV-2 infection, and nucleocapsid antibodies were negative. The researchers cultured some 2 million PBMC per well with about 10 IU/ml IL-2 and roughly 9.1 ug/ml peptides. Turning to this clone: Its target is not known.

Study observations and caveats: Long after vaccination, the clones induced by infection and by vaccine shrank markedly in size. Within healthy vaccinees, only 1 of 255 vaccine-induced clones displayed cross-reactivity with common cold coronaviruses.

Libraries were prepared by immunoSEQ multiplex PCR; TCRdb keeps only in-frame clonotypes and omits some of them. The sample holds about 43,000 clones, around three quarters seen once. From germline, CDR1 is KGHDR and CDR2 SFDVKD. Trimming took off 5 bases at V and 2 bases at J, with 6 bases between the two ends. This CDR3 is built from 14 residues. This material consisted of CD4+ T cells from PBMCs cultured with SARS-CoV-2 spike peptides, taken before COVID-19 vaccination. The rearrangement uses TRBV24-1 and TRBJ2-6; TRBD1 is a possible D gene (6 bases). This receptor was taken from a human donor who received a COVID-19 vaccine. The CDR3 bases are TGTGCCACCAGTGGGGGGCCTGGGGCCAACGTCCTGACTTTC. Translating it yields CATSGGPGANVLTF.